Listed below are T cell receptor beta chains from one sample, sequenced in a study of T cell repertoires in cytomegalovirus infection. TCRdb fed the reads into MiXCR, producing one record per CDR3 protein. This table has about 900,000 distinct CDR3 sequences, less than 40% appearing once. These TCRs are of unknown antigen specificity. Sample: cultured CD8+ T cells from PBMCs, taken from culture after CMV antigen stimulation. The origin of the receptors is a human donor in good health (CMV status not recorded). Some clones in this sample may be carry-over from other donors' samples. CDR3s include the opening cysteine and the closing phenylalanine or tryptophan. D genes are given only for firm matches. Clone size is shown for a subset of rows, as once, few, many or a class of expanded clone.

V,D,size,J,DNA,CDR3
TRBV27,NA,NA,TRBJ2-2,TGTGCCATTTCCGGGACATCCGGGGAGCTGTTTTTT,CAISGTSGELFF
TRBV7-2,TRBD1,many,TRBJ2-4,TGTGCCAGCAGCTCGGGACAGGCCAAAAACATTCAGTACTTC,CASSSGQAKNIQYF
TRBV28,TRBD1,few,TRBJ1-5,TGTGCCAGCAGTTCCCGGGACAGGGAGGGCAATCAGCCCCAGCATTTT,CASSSRDREGNQPQHF
TRBV12-3/TRBV12-4,NA,many,TRBJ2-1,TGTGCCAGCAGTTTACGGGTTGGGGGGTACAATGAGCAGTTCTTC,CASSLRVGGYNEQFF
TRBV4-1,TRBD2,NA,TRBJ2-3,TGCGCCAGCTCCCTTAGGGAAAGCGGGGGTAGCACAGATACGCAGTATTTT,CASSLRESGGSTDTQYF
TRBV7-6,NA,NA,TRBJ2-5,TGTGCCAGCAGCTTCATCGATGGGAGGCAAGAGACCCAGTACTTC,CASSFIDGRQETQYF
TRBV7-2,NA,NA,TRBJ2-1,TGTGCCAGCAGCTCAAAGGGCAGGGAGATATACAATGAGCAGTTCTTC,CASSSKGREIYNEQFF
TRBV2,NA,NA,TRBJ2-2,TGTGCCATCCCGGGACACTCAGGGGAGCTGTTTTTT,CAIPGHSGELFF
TRBV6-1,NA,few,TRBJ2-7,TGTGCCAGCATCAGCTCCTACGAGCAGTACTTC,CASISSYEQYF
TRBV7-2,NA,NA,TRBJ1-3,TGTGCCAGCAGCTCGCGGCAGGGTGGACCCATATATTTT,CASSSRQGGPIYF
TRBV7-2,NA,many,TRBJ1-1,TGTGCCAGCAGCTTAGTCGGCTTTGAAGCTTTCTTT,CASSLVGFEAFF
TRBV6-1,NA,NA,TRBJ1-5,TGTGCCAGCAGAGTATGGGGGGGTCAGCCCCAGCATTTT,CASRVWGGQPQHF
TRBV12-3/TRBV12-4,NA,many,TRBJ2-2,TGTGCCAGCAGTTTATGGGGGCCCGGGGAGCTGTTTTTT,CASSLWGPGELFF
TRBV7-8,TRBD1,many,TRBJ2-7,TGTGCCAGCAGCTTAGTTGGGACAGGGAAACCCTACGAGCAGTACTTC,CASSLVGTGKPYEQYF
TRBV9,TRBD2,NA,TRBJ2-3,TGTGCCAGCAGCGTCTCTAGCGGGGTTCCCACAGATACGCAGTATTTT,CASSVSSGVPTDTQYF
TRBV14,NA,few,TRBJ2-1,TGTGCCAGCAGCCAGGGGACAAACTTCAGCTCCTACAATGAGCAGTTCTTC,CASSQGTNFSSYNEQFF
TRBV7-9,NA,few,TRBJ1-2,TGTGCCAGCGGGCAGGGTGGATCTAACTATGGCTACACCTTC,CASGQGGSNYGYTF
TRBV2,NA,few,TRBJ1-4,TGTGCCAGCAGTTGGATGACGGGAAATGAAAAACTGTTTTTT,CASSWMTGNEKLFF
TRBV11-1,NA,NA,TRBJ1-1,TGTGCCAGCAGCTCCGCAGGGAGTGGCACTGAAGCTTTCTTT,CASSSAGSGTEAFF
TRBV6-2/TRBV6-3,TRBD2,many,TRBJ2-2,TGTGCCAGCAGTCGGACCCCGGGACTAGCTCCCGGGGAGCTGTTTTTT,CASSRTPGLAPGELFF
TRBV7-9,TRBD1,NA,TRBJ1-4,TGTGCCAGCAGCTTAAAGGGGGCGGCTGAAAAACTGTTTTTT,CASSLKGAAEKLFF
TRBV12-3/TRBV12-4,NA,many,TRBJ1-2,TGTGCCAGCAGTTTAGAAGGGGACCTCTATGGCTACACCTTC,CASSLEGDLYGYTF
TRBV5-1,TRBD1,few,TRBJ2-5,TGCGCCAGCAGCTCCCCGGACAGGGAGTCCCAAGAGACCCAGTACTTC,CASSSPDRESQETQYF
TRBV6-5,NA,NA,TRBJ1-1,TGTGCCAGCAGTTACTCGTTCGGGAACACTGAAGCTTTCTTT,CASSYSFGNTEAFF
TRBV4-3,TRBD2,NA,TRBJ2-2,TGCGCCAGCAGCCTAAAGCTACTAGCGGGGTCCACCGGGGAGCTGTTTTTT,CASSLKLLAGSTGELFF
TRBV6-1,NA,NA,TRBJ2-2,TGTGCCAGCAAACCACAGGAGGTAGCGAACACCGGGGAGCTGTTTTTT,CASKPQEVANTGELFF
TRBV7-9,NA,few,TRBJ2-2,TGTGCCAGCGAGACAGCGAACACCGGGGAGCTGTTTTTT,CASETANTGELFF
TRBV11-3,NA,few,TRBJ2-2,TGTGCCAGCAGCAGTTGGGGGGGCCCGCGGGCCACCGGGGAGCTGTTTTTT,CASSSWGGPRATGELFF
TRBV20-1,NA,NA,TRBJ1-2,TGCAGTGCTAGAGACTTTACGGGACTCTATGGCTACACCTTC,CSARDFTGLYGYTF
TRBV6-6,NA,many,TRBJ1-5,TGTGCCAGCAGTTACTTGAGAACAGGGAGCATTGGGCAGCCCCAGCATTTT,CASSYLRTGSIGQPQHF
TRBV7-3,TRBD1,few,TRBJ2-3,TGTGCCAGCAGCTCGACAGGGGGCTGGGCAGATACGCAGTATTTT,CASSSTGGWADTQYF
TRBV19,TRBD1,few,TRBJ2-1,TGTGCCACCACAGGGGCGGGCCACAATGAGCAGTTCTTC,CATTGAGHNEQFF
TRBV19,NA,NA,TRBJ2-5,TGTGCCAGTACCTCAGGGTATCAAGAGACCCAGTACTTC,CASTSGYQETQYF
TRBV15,NA,NA,TRBJ1-3,TGTGCCACCATGGATGGAGCTACGGTCACCGGCGGGGGAAACACCATATATTTT,CATMDGATVTGGGNTIYF
TRBV4-2,NA,few,TRBJ1-2,TGTGCCAGCAGCCACCCTTACCTACCGGGACACTTAGAGGATGGCTACACCTTC,CASSHPYLPGHLEDGYTF
TRBV7-9,NA,few,TRBJ2-3,TGTGCCAGCAGCTTAGTGTCGCAGGACGGGCCCTCGGATACGCAGTATTTT,CASSLVSQDGPSDTQYF
TRBV7-1,TRBD1,NA,TRBJ1-2,TGTGCCAGCCAGCCGGGGGACAGCACCCATGGCTACACCTTC,CASQPGDSTHGYTF
TRBV7-4,NA,NA,TRBJ2-7,TGTGCCAGCAGCTTAGGGGGCTACGACTACGAGCAGTACTTC,CASSLGGYDYEQYF
TRBV5-5,NA,NA,TRBJ1-5,TGTGCCAGCAGCTTGGTGTTTAGCAATCAGCCCCAGCATTTT,CASSLVFSNQPQHF
TRBV5-4,NA,NA,TRBJ1-1,TGTGCCAGCAGCTTGCCTGGGTACCCTGAAGCTTTCTTT,CASSLPGYPEAFF
TRBV29-1,NA,NA,TRBJ2-2,TGCAGCGTTGACAAGGACACCGGGGAGCTGTTTTTT,CSVDKDTGELFF
TRBV6-8,NA,few,TRBJ1-1,TGTGCCAGCAGTTCCTTAACACCCCTGAACACTGAAGCTTTCTTT,CASSSLTPLNTEAFF
TRBV18,NA,NA,TRBJ2-7,TGTGCCAGCTCACCACTGTCGAGGGGCCCCTCCTACGAGCAGTACTTC,CASSPLSRGPSYEQYF
TRBV3-1,TRBD1,NA,TRBJ2-2,TGTGCCAGCAGCCCGACAGGGGGAAACGGGGAGCTGTTTTTT,CASSPTGGNGELFF
TRBV6-5,NA,NA,TRBJ2-7,TGTGCCAGCAGTTACTCGGCAAACTACGAGCAGTACTTC,CASSYSANYEQYF
TRBV6-2/TRBV6-3,NA,many,TRBJ1-1,TGTGCCAGCAGTTACTCAGAGGGCACTGAAGCTTTCTTT,CASSYSEGTEAFF
TRBV18,TRBD2,NA,TRBJ2-1,TGTGCCAGCTCGTCTGATCGACTAGCGGGGGTCTCCTACAATGAGCAGTTCTTC,CASSSDRLAGVSYNEQFF
TRBV14,NA,NA,TRBJ1-2,TGTGCCAGCAGCCCACGAGGCCTGGGCTATGGCTACACCTTC,CASSPRGLGYGYTF
TRBV12-3/TRBV12-4,TRBD1,many,TRBJ2-1,TGTGCCAGCAGTGATACAGGGGTGGATGAGCAGTTCTTC,CASSDTGVDEQFF
TRBV4-1,NA,NA,TRBJ1-2,TGCGCCAGCAGCCAAAACCCACATGAGTATTTTGGCTACACCTTC,CASSQNPHEYFGYTF
TRBV12-3/TRBV12-4,NA,NA,TRBJ2-2,TGTGCCAGCAGTTTGGGGACGGTAGGGTGGGCCACACCGGGGAGTTGGGAGCTGTTTTTT,CASSLGTVGWATPGSWELFF
TRBV4-1,TRBD1,few,TRBJ2-7,TGCGCCAGCAGCGCGGGACAGGTCTACGAGCAGTACTTC,CASSAGQVYEQYF
TRBV11-2,NA,few,TRBJ2-5,TGTGCCAGCAGCCGAACCCCTGGAAGGGAATCTCAAGAGACCCAGTACTTC,CASSRTPGRESQETQYF
TRBV4-3,TRBD1,many,TRBJ2-1,TGCGCCAGCAGCCAAGATGTGTCGGGGACAGGGGAGGTCAATGAGCAGTTCTTC,CASSQDVSGTGEVNEQFF
TRBV12-5,NA,NA,TRBJ2-7,TGTGCTAGTGGTTTCTTAACGGAGCGCCGAGGGGACTCCTACGAGCAGTACTTC,CASGFLTERRGDSYEQYF